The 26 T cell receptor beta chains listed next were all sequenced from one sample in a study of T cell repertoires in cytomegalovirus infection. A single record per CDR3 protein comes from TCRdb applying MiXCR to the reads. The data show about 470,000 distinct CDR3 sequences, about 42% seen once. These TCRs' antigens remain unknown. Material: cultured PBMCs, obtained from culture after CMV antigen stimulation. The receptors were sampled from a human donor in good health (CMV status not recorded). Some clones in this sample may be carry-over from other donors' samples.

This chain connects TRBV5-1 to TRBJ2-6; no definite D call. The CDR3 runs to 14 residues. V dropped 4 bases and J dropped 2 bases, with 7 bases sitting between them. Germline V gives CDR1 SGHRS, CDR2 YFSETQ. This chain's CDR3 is CASSAWAGANVLTF. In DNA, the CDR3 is TGCGCCAGCAGCGCCTGGGCTGGGGCCAACGTCCTGACTTTC. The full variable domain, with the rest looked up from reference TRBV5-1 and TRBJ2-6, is KAGVTQTPRYLIKTRGQQVTLSCSPISGHRSVSWYQQTPGQGLQFLFEYFSETQRNKGNFPGRFSGRQFSNSRSEMNVSTLELGDSALYLCASSAWAGANVLTFGAGSRLTVL.

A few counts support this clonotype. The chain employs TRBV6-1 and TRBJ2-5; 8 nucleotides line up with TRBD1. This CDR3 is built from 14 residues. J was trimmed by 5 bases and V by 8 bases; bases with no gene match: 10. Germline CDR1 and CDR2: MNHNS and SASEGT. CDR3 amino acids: CASATGGDSETQYF. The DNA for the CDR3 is TGTGCCAGCGCAACAGGGGGAGATTCCGAGACCCAGTACTTC.

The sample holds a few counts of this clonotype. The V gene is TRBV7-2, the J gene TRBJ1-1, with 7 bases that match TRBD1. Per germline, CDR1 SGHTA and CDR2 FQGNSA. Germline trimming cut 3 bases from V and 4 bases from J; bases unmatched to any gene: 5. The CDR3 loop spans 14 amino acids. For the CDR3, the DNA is TGTGCCAGCAGCTTGACAGGGATGGCCACTGAAGCTTTCTTT. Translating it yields CASSLTGMATEAFF.

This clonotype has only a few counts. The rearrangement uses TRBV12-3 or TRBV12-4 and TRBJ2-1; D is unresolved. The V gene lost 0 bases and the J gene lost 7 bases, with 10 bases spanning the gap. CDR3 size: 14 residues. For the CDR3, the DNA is TGTGCCAGCAGTTTAGCGCGTCCCACGAATGAGCAGTTCTTC. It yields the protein CASSLARPTNEQFF.

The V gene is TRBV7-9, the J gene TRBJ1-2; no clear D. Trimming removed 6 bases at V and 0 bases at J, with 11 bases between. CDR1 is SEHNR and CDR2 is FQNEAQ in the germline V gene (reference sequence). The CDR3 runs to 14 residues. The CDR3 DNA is TGTGCCAGCAGATCAACAGCATCTAACTATGGCTACACCTTC. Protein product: CASRSTASNYGYTF.

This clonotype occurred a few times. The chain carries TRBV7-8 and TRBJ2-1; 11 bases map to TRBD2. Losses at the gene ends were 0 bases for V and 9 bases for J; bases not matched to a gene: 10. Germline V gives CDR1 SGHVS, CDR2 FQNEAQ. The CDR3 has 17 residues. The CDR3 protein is CASSLARVSGGASEQFF. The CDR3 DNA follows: TGTGCCAGCAGCTTAGCGCGGGTTAGCGGGGGGGCCAGTGAGCAGTTCTTC.

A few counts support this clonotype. CDR3 in amino acids: CASSLGVPSWYGYTF. As DNA, the CDR3 is TGTGCCAGCAGCTTAGGGGTACCTTCTTGGTATGGCTACACCTTC. This sequence joins TRBV7-2 and TRBJ1-2; D is uncertain. Germline V gene sequence: CDR1 SGHTA, CDR2 FQGNSA. Trimming removed 1 base from V and 5 bases from J, with 14 bases in between. The CDR3 consists of 15 residues. Using reference TRBV7-2 and TRBJ1-2 for the parts outside the CDR3, the full variable domain is GAGVSQSPSNKVTEKGKDVELRCDPISGHTALYWYRQSLGQGLEFLIYFQGNSAPDKSGLPSDRFSAERTGGSVSTLTIQRTQQEDSAVYLCASSLGVPSWYGYTFGSGTRLTVV.

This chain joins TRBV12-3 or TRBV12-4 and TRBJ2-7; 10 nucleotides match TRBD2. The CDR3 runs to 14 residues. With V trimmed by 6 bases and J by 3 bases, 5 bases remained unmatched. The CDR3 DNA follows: TGTGCCAGCAGACTAGCGGGGCCTTTCTACGAGCAGTACTTC. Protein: CASRLAGPFYEQYF.

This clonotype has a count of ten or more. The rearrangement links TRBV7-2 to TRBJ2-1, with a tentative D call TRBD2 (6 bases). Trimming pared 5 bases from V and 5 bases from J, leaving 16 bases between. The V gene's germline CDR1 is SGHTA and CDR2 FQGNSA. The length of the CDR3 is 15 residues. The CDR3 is CASSPTAGSHNEQFF. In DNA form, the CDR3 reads TGTGCCAGCAGCCCAACAGCGGGTTCTCACAATGAGCAGTTCTTC. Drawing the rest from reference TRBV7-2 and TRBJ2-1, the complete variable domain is GAGVSQSPSNKVTEKGKDVELRCDPISGHTALYWYRQSLGQGLEFLIYFQGNSAPDKSGLPSDRFSAERTGGSVSTLTIQRTQQEDSAVYLCASSPTAGSHNEQFFGPGTRLTVL.

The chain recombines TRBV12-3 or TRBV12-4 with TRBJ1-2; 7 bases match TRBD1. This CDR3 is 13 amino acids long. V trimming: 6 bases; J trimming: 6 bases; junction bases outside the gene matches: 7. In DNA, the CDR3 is TGTGCCAGCAGCCCTTCGACAGGGCATGGCTACACCTTC. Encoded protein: CASSPSTGHGYTF.

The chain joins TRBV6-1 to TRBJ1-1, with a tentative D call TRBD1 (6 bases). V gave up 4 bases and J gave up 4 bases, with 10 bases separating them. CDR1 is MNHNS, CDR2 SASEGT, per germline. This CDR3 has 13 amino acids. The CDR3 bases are TGTGCCAGCAGTGTTCAACAGGGCACTGAAGCTTTCTTT. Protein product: CASSVQQGTEAFF.

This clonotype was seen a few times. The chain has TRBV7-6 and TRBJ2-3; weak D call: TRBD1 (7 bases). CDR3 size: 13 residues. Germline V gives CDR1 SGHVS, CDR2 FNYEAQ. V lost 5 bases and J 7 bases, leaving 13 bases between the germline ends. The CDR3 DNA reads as TGTGCCAGCAGCCACGGGGGACAGAATACGCAGTATTTT. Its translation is CASSHGGQNTQYF.

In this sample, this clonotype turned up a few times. As DNA, the CDR3 is TGTGCCACCCGAAGACCCGGGGAGGGGAACACTGAAGCTTTCTTT. Amino acids: CATRRPGEGNTEAFF. The V gene is TRBV6-5, the J gene TRBJ1-1, with D unclear. V was cut by 10 bases and J by 1 base, with 19 bases left in between. CDR1 and CDR2 (germline): MNHEY, SVGAGI. CDR3 length equals 15 residues.

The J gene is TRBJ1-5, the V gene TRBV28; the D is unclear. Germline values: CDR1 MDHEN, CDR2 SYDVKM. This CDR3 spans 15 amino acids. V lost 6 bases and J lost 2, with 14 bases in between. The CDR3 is CASRPGGRGNQPQHF. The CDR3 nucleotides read TGTGCCAGCAGGCCCGGAGGGAGGGGCAATCAGCCCCAGCATTTT.

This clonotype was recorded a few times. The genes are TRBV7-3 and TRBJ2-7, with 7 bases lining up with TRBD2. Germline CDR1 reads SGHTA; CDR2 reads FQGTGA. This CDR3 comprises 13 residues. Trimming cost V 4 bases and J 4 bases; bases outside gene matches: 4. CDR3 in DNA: TGTGCCAGCAGCTCATACGGGGGGTACGAGCAGTACTTC. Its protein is CASSSYGGYEQYF.

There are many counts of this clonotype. The DNA for the CDR3 is TGTGCCAGCACCTGGGCCATCCTCGAGGGAAATACGCAGTATTTT. Translated, it gives CASTWAILEGNTQYF. The rearrangement joins TRBV7-2 to TRBJ2-3; D is perhaps TRBD2 (5 bases). The CDR3 length is 15 residues. V lost 7 bases and J 7 bases, leaving 21 bases between the germline ends. CDR1 and CDR2 (germline): SGHTA, FQGNSA. The whole variable domain, remainder taken from reference TRBV7-2 and TRBJ2-3, is GAGVSQSPSNKVTEKGKDVELRCDPISGHTALYWYRQSLGQGLEFLIYFQGNSAPDKSGLPSDRFSAERTGGSVSTLTIQRTQQEDSAVYLCASTWAILEGNTQYFGPGTRLTVL.

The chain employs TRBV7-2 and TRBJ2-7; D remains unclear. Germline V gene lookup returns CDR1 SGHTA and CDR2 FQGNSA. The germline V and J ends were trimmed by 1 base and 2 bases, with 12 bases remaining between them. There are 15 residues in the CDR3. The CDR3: CASSLVGQLPYEQYF. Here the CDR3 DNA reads TGTGCCAGCAGCTTAGTTGGGCAGCTCCCCTACGAGCAGTACTTC.

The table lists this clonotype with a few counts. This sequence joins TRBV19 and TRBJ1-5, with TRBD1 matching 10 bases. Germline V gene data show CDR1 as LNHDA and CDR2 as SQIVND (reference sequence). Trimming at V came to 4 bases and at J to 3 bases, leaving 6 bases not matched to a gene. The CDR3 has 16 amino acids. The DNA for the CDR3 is TGTGCCAGTAGTACCCGGGACAGGGGATTCAATCAGCCCCAGCATTTT. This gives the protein CASSTRDRGFNQPQHF.

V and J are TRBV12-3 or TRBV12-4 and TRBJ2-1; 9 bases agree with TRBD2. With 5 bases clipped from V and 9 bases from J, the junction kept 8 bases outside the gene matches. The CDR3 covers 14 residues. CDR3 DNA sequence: TGTGCCAGCAGTCCGGGACTAGCCCTCGGTGAGCAGTTCTTC. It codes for CASSPGLALGEQFF.

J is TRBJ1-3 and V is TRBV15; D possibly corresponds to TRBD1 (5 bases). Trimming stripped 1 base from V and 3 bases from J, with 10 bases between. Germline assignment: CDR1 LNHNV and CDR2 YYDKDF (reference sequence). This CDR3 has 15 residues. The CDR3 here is CATSRGGRLGNTIYF. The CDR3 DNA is TGTGCCACCAGCAGAGGGGGCCGGCTTGGAAACACCATATATTTT.

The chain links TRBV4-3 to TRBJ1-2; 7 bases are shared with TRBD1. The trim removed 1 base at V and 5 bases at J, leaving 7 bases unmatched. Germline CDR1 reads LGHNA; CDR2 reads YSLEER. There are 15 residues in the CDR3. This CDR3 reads CASSQGDSGDYGYTF. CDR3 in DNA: TGCGCCAGCAGCCAAGGGGACAGCGGAGATTATGGCTACACCTTC.

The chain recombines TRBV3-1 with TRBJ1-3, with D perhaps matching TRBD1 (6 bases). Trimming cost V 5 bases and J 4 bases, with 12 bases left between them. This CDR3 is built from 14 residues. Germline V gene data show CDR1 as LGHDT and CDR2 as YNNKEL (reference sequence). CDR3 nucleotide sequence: TGTGCCAGCAGCGAAAGGGGGTCCGGAAACACCATATATTTT. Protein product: CASSERGSGNTIYF.

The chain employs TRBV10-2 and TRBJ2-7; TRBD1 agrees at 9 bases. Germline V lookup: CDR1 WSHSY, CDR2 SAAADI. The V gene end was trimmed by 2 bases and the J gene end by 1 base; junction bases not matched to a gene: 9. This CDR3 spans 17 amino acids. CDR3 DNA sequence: TGCGCCAGCAGTGAGAAAGGTTGGGGACAGGGATCCTACGAGCAGTACTTC. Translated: CASSEKGWGQGSYEQYF.

CDR3 sequence (DNA): TGTGCCAGCAGTTACGGGACAGGGGCTTACAATGAGCAGTTCTTC. Translating gives CASSYGTGAYNEQFF. The J gene is TRBJ2-1, the V gene TRBV6-5, with 10 nucleotides matching TRBD1. The germline V gene encodes CDR1 MNHEY and CDR2 SVGAGI. The CDR3 is made up of 15 amino acids. Losses at the gene ends were 2 bases for V and 4 bases for J; bases not matched to a gene: 2.

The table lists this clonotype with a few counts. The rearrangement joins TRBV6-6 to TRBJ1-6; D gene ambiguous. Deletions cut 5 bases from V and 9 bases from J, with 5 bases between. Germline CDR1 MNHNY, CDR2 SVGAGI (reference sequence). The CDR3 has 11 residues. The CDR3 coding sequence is TGTGCCAGCAGTGAGGTTTCACCCCTCCACTTT. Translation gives CASSEVSPLHF.

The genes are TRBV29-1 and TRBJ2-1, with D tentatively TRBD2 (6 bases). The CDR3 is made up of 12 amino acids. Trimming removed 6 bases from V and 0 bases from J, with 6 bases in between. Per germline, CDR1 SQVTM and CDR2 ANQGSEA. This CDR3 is CSVGGSYNEQFF. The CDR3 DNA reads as TGCAGCGTGGGGGGCTCCTACAATGAGCAGTTCTTC.